These 29 T cell receptor beta chains were all obtained from the same sample, sequenced in a study of metastatic and nonmetastatic thyroid tumors. Not a single patient had been given any form of treatment at any point before undergoing thyroid surgery. TCRdb called clones again from the PCR reads with MiXCR. The sample shows roughly 7,000 clones, under 35% of them seen only once. Specimen: adjacent normal tissue. The receptors stem from a female donor with papillary thyroid cancer or a benign thyroid nodule (not recorded which). Some clones in this sample may be carry-over from other donors' samples.

The chain combines TRBV5-1 with TRBJ1-6, with D uncertain. This CDR3 region has 14 residues. Per the germline V gene, CDR1 is SGHRS and CDR2 is YFSETQ. V shed 0 bases and J shed 2 bases, with 3 bases lying between them. CDR3 amino acids: CASSLAPYNSPLHF. The CDR3 DNA reads TGCGCCAGCAGCTTGGCTCCCTATAATTCACCCCTCCACTTT.

This chain joins TRBV6-1 and TRBJ1-4; 7 bases are shared with TRBD1. V lost 6 bases and J lost 5; bases outside the gene matches: 6. Germline V lookup: CDR1 MNHNS, CDR2 SASEGT. The CDR3 spans 14 residues. In DNA form, the CDR3 reads TGTGCCAGCAGAAAAGGGGGCGGGAATGAAAAACTGTTTTTT. This encodes CASRKGGGNEKLFF.

The rearrangement links TRBV12-3 or TRBV12-4 to TRBJ1-2, with TRBD1 as a possible D gene (6 bases). Between the trimmed V and J ends, which lost 5 bases and 1 base, there was a span of 8 bases. The CDR3 totals 13 residues. The CDR3 loop is CASSRTVNYGYTF. The CDR3 DNA reads as TGTGCCAGCAGTCGGACAGTTAACTATGGCTACACCTTC.

This clone was observed a handful of times. This rearrangement joins TRBV28 to TRBJ2-5, with D possibly being TRBD2 (6 bases). Trimming pared 6 bases from V and 1 base from J, leaving 9 bases between. CDR3 size: 13 residues. CDR1 is MDHEN and CDR2 is SYDVKM in the germline V gene. As DNA, the CDR3 is TGTGCCAGCAGCCCGGGACTCCAAGAGACCCAGTACTTC. It yields the protein CASSPGLQETQYF. Together with reference TRBV28 and TRBJ2-5, the CDR3 gives the full variable domain: DVKVTQSSRYLVKRTGEKVFLECVQDMDHENMFWYRQDPGLGLRLIYFSYDVKMKEKGDIPEGYSVSREKKERFSLILESASTNQTSMYLCASSPGLQETQYFGPGTRLLVL.

The chain links TRBV6-5 to TRBJ2-1, with D unclear. The CDR3 consists of 12 residues. In germline, CDR1 is MNHEY, CDR2 SVGAGI. Trimming left V 4 bases short and J 8 bases short, with 9 bases between. CDR3 sequence: CASSSVGDEQFF. The CDR3 DNA sequence: TGTGCCAGCAGTTCAGTGGGCGATGAGCAGTTCTTC.

J is TRBJ2-7 and V is TRBV20-1; D remains unclear. This CDR3 spans 12 amino acids. CDR1 is DFQATT, CDR2 SNEGSKA, per germline (reference sequence). V lost 2 bases to trimming and J lost 4 bases, with 9 bases between them. The CDR3 loop is CSARPTDYEQYF. CDR3 nucleotide sequence: TGCAGTGCTAGACCGACGGATTACGAGCAGTACTTC.

The chain has TRBV24-1 and TRBJ2-5; the match to TRBD1 covers 10 bases. Trimming took 6 bases from V and 8 from J; bases not matched to a gene: 14. The CDR3 runs 16 residues. Looked up from germline, CDR1 is KGHDR and CDR2 is SFDVKD. Here the CDR3 DNA reads TGTGCCACCAGTACGACTACGGGACAGGGGACGGACACCCAGTACTTC. Translated: CATSTTTGQGTDTQYF.

This chain connects TRBV6-1 to TRBJ2-6; D is perhaps TRBD2 (5 bases). CDR1 MNHNS and CDR2 SASEGT come from the germline V gene. The length of the CDR3 is 16 residues. Trimming took off 6 bases at V and 2 bases at J, with 14 bases between the two ends. CDR3 residues: CASRDVGRPGANVLTF. Written as DNA, the CDR3 is TGTGCCAGCAGGGACGTAGGGAGACCTGGGGCCAACGTCCTGACTTTC.

Points on this clone: Germline is not matched at one junction end, which may reflect a read error. This sequence joins TRBV6-5 and TRBJ2-7; TRBD1 might be the D (6 bases). Germline V gives CDR1 MNHEY, CDR2 SVGAGI. The CDR3 extends over 13 amino acids. The CDR3 protein is CVSNRQVVYEQYF. CDR3 bases: TGTGTCAGCAATCGACAGGTCGTCTACGAGCAGTACTTC.

The gene calls are TRBV5-5 and TRBJ2-7; 9 nucleotides align to TRBD1. The CDR3 contains 14 residues. Germline V gene sequence: CDR1 SGHKS, CDR2 YYEKEE (reference sequence). V dropped 4 bases and J dropped 2; count of bases not matched to a gene: 4. The CDR3 DNA reads as TGTGCCAGCAGCCCTGACAGGGGGACCTACGAGCAGTACTTC. Translated, it gives CASSPDRGTYEQYF. The entire variable domain, with the rest obtained from reference TRBV5-5 and TRBJ2-7, is as follows: DAGVTQSPTHLIKTRGQQVTLRCSPISGHKSVSWYQQVLGQGPQFIFQYYEKEERGRGNFPDRFSARQFPNYSSELNVNALLLGDSALYLCASSPDRGTYEQYFGPGTRLTVT.

The chain carries TRBV20-1 and TRBJ2-3, with D perhaps being TRBD1 or TRBD2 (5 bases each). V dropped 1 base and J dropped 2 bases, with 10 bases sitting between them. This CDR3 region has 14 residues. Germline values: CDR1 DFQATT, CDR2 SNEGSKA (reference sequence). The CDR3 protein is CSARGGFLTDTQYF. DNA of the CDR3: TGCAGTGCTAGAGGGGGGTTTCTCACAGATACGCAGTATTTT.

This clone was detected once. The CDR3 sequence: CASSFSSTELNTEAFF. The CDR3 coding sequence is TGTGCCAGCAGCTTTAGCTCGACCGAGTTGAACACTGAAGCTTTCTTT. J is TRBJ1-1 and V is TRBV5-6, with D uncertain. The CDR3 spans 16 residues. Trimming left V 2 bases short and J 0 bases short, with 14 bases between. CDR1 is SGHDT, CDR2 YYEEEE, per germline.

This clone came up many times. This chain links TRBV4-1 with TRBJ2-6; no firm D call. Germline CDR1 is MGHRA and CDR2 is YSYEKL. Trimming shortened V by 0 bases and J by 0 bases, and 3 bases separated the two germline ends. This CDR3 contains 15 residues. This CDR3 is CASSQDPSGANVLTF. In nucleotides, the CDR3 is TGCGCCAGCAGCCAAGATCCCTCTGGGGCCAACGTCCTGACTTTC.

The V gene is TRBV24-1, the J gene TRBJ2-3, with 10 bases aligning to TRBD2. The germline V gene encodes CDR1 KGHDR and CDR2 SFDVKD. J was trimmed by 3 bases and V by 8 bases; bases with no gene match: 4. CDR3 length equals 14 residues. CDR3 nucleotide sequence: TGTGCCACCACCGGGACTAGCGTGACAGATACGCAGTATTTT. It is translated as CATTGTSVTDTQYF.

This clone was seen more than once but under ten times. This rearrangement joins TRBV12-3 or TRBV12-4 to TRBJ2-1; 14 bases are shared with TRBD2. The CDR3 consists of 15 residues. Losses at the gene ends were 6 bases for V and 12 bases for J; bases not matched to a gene: 10. The CDR3 region has the DNA TGTGCCAGCAGATCGGGACTAGCGGGAGTAAGTGGGCAGTTCTTC. It specifies CASRSGLAGVSGQFF.

This clone turned up a few times. The rearrangement uses TRBV27 and TRBJ2-7; 9 positions match TRBD1. This CDR3 contains 15 residues. The J segment lost 4 bases and the V segment lost 3 bases, leaving 7 bases of the junction unmatched. Per the germline V gene, CDR1 is MNHEY and CDR2 is SMNVEV (reference sequence). This CDR3 reads CASSFGGDREYEQYF. CDR3 DNA: TGTGCCAGCAGTTTTGGGGGGGACAGGGAGTACGAGCAGTACTTC.

A note on this clone: Compared with germline, one end of the junction differs, possibly owing to a read error. The V call is TRBV6-1, the J call TRBJ1-1; weak D call: TRBD1 (5 bases). The CDR3 loop spans 14 amino acids. The germline V gene has CDR1 MNHNS and CDR2 SASEGT. The CDR3 protein is CASSSQVAYTEAFF. For the CDR3, the DNA is TGTGCTAGCAGCTCACAGGTGGCTTACACTGAAGCTTTCTTT.

V usage is TRBV4-1 and J usage is TRBJ1-2; unclear D gene. Germline lookup yields CDR1 MGHRA and CDR2 YSYEKL. V was trimmed by 1 base and J by 2 bases, leaving 8 bases between them. The CDR3 loop spans 14 amino acids. This CDR3 is CASSQVSENYGYTF. CDR3 DNA: TGCGCCAGCAGCCAAGTATCAGAAAACTATGGCTACACCTTC.

The J gene is TRBJ2-7, the V gene TRBV10-2; no clear D gene. The ends were cut back, 6 bases at V and 9 bases at J, with 18 bases in the middle. The CDR3 spans 13 residues. Germline V gene lookup returns CDR1 WSHSY and CDR2 SAAADI. The DNA for the CDR3 is TGCGCCAGCAGAGAAGGATTCCAATCTGGGCAGTACTTC. Amino acid sequence: CASREGFQSGQYF.

This clone occurred a few times. The conserved final phenylalanine or tryptophan is absent from the CDR3, which likely points to a read error. This chain uses TRBV6-2 or TRBV6-3 with TRBJ1-5, with D unresolved. V dropped 5 bases and J dropped 6 bases, with 17 bases sitting between them. This CDR3 spans 15 amino acids. Per the germline V gene, CDR1 is MNHEY and CDR2 is SVGEGT. CDR3 nucleotides: TGTGCCAGCAGTATCCTTTCCGATTGGGGTCAGCCCCAGCATCTT. It codes for CASSILSDWGQPQHL.

V gene TRBV20-1 combines with J gene TRBJ1-1, with D perhaps matching TRBD1 (5 bases). Germline loops: CDR1 DFQATT, CDR2 SNEGSKA (reference sequence). The ends were cut back, 1 base at V and 12 bases at J, with 12 bases in the middle. This CDR3 is built from 11 residues. The CDR3 is CSARVGRDPFF. CDR3 in DNA: TGCAGTGCTAGAGTCGGGCGGGACCCTTTCTTT.

This clone was found a few times. The junction and the germline gene differ at one end; a read error may be behind it. This rearrangement joins TRBV27 to TRBJ1-2; D possibly corresponds to TRBD1 (5 bases). This CDR3 contains 17 residues. Germline CDR1 MNHEY, CDR2 SMNVEV (reference sequence). Written as DNA, the CDR3 is TGTGCCAGCAGTTTTTGGGGGGGACGGGGGAGTAGCTATTGCTACACCTTC. Protein product: CASSFWGGRGSSYCYTF.

By share of the sample, this clone is medium-sized. V usage is TRBV5-1 and J usage is TRBJ1-4; D ambiguous. The CDR3 has 13 residues. CDR1 SGHRS and CDR2 YFSETQ come from the germline V gene. Trimming cost V 4 bases and J 8 bases, with 12 bases left between them. The CDR3 sequence: CASSPGGGEKLFF. For the CDR3, the DNA is TGCGCCAGCAGCCCAGGAGGCGGGGAAAAACTGTTTTTT.

The CDR3 bases are TGTGCCAGCAGCAGACCCCTAGCGGGAGGGGCGAACATTCAGTACTTC. This gives the protein CASSRPLAGGANIQYF. The genes are TRBV11-2 and TRBJ2-4, with 12 bases matching TRBD2. This CDR3 is 16 amino acids long. Germline values: CDR1 SGHAT, CDR2 FQNNGV. Trimming removed 5 bases from V and 7 bases from J; junction bases left unmatched: 9.

V and J are TRBV6-1 and TRBJ1-3, with 7 bases fitting TRBD1. The germline gives CDR1 MNHNS, CDR2 SASEGT. The CDR3 consists of 17 residues. The V and J ends lost 6 bases and 4 bases, in that order; junction bases with no gene match: 15. Written as DNA, the CDR3 is TGTGCCAGCAGCCCTCAACCACAGGGGAGGCCCGGAAACACCATATATTTT. Translation: CASSPQPQGRPGNTIYF.

In its sample, this clone was seen a few times. The rearrangement joins TRBV7-2 to TRBJ2-5; D uncertain. CDR1 and CDR2 from the germline V gene are SGHTA and FQGNSA. V dropped 10 bases and J dropped 4 bases, with 16 bases sitting between them. This CDR3 has 13 residues. The CDR3 loop is CATSVTPVETQYF. As DNA, the CDR3 is TGTGCCACCTCAGTGACTCCGGTAGAGACCCAGTACTTC.

J is TRBJ2-7 and V is TRBV28; D might be TRBD1 (5 bases). The germline gives CDR1 MDHEN, CDR2 SYDVKM. Trimming removed 8 bases at V and 0 bases at J, with 8 bases between. The CDR3 is 12 residues long. CDR3 coding DNA: TGTGCCAGCGGGGCTAGCTCCTACGAGCAGTACTTC. This sequence encodes CASGASSYEQYF.

The sample holds many counts of this clone. The gene calls are TRBV6-1 and TRBJ2-6; the D is unclear. Germline V gene lookup returns CDR1 MNHNS and CDR2 SASEGT. The V end was cut by 2 bases, the J end by 0 bases, with 11 bases between. The CDR3 runs to 17 residues. CDR3 nucleotide sequence: TGTGCCAGCAGTGAACTCCGCTCGAGCTCTGGGGCCAACGTCCTGACTTTC. Residues: CASSELRSSSGANVLTF.

This clone showed up just a few times. The J gene is TRBJ2-3, the V gene TRBV24-1; D gene uncertain. This CDR3 has 14 residues. Trimming left V 3 bases short and J 2 bases short, with 8 bases between. The germline CDR1 and CDR2 sequences are KGHDR and SFDVKD. The CDR3 DNA reads TGTGCCACCAGTGATCGGAGCCCCACAGATACGCAGTATTTT. It translates to CATSDRSPTDTQYF.